This record concerns one T cell receptor beta chain sequence. Its specificity is unknown. A heparinised blood draw that averaged about 120 mL was obtained once from each donor. The sample comes from a study of beta chain features in type 1 diabetes. What was sequenced were expressed TCRB transcripts, since all of the isolated RNA had been reverse transcribed. Generated by immunoSEQ multiplex PCR, the TCRdb table keeps only in-frame clones and is missing some. This sample has about 400,000 clones, with roughly an eighth found just once. Whole-study findings and limits: Moderately but significantly shorter TCRB CDR3s were found in Type 1 diabetes patients in all four CD4+ subsets. Sampled from patients, naive, central memory and Treg TCRB repertoires appeared more similar than those sampled from healthy donors. Because the template was cDNA, high-expressing cells might be over-represented. In patients and controls equally, PCR might favor templates that are shorter.

This receptor was taken from a young woman with type 1 diabetes. Sequenced input: naive CD4+ T cells from blood.

This chain's CDR3 is CASSPDVGLEQYF. As DNA, the CDR3 is TGTGCCAGCTCACCAGATGTTGGGCTCGAGCAGTACTTC. The rearrangement links TRBV18 to TRBJ2-7; D remains unclear. The CDR3 has 13 residues. CDR1 and CDR2 from the germline V gene are KGHSH and LQKENI. V was pared by 2 bases and J by 6 bases, with 11 bases between. Full variable domain (rest looked up from reference TRBV18 and TRBJ2-7): NAGVMQNPRHLVRRRGQEARLRCSPMKGHSHVYWYRQLPEEGLKFMVYLQKENIIDESGMPKERFSAEFPKEGPSILRIQQVVRGDSAAYFCASSPDVGLEQYFGPGTRLTVT.